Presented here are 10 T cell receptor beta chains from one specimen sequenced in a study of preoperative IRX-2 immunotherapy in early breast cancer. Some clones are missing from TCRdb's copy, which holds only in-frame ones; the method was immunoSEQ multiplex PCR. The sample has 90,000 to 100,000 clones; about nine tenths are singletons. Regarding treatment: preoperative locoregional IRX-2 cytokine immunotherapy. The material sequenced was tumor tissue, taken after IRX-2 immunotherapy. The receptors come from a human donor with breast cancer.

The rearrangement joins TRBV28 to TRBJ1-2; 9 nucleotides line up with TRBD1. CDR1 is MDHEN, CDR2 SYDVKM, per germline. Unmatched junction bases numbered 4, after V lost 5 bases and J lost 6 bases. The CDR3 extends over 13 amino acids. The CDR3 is CASSTGQGDGYTF. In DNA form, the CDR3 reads TGTGCCAGCAGTACGGGACAGGGCGATGGCTACACCTTC.

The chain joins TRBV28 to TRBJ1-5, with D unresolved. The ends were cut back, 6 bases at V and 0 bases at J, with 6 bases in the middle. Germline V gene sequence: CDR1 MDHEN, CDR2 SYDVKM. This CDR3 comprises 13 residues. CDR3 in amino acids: CASSGYSNQPQHF. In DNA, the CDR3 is TGTGCCAGCAGCGGTTATAGCAATCAGCCCCAGCATTTT.

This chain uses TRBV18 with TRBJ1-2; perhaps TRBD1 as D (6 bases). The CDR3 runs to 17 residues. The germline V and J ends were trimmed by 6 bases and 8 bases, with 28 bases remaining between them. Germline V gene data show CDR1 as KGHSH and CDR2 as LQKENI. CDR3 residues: CASSYMTGHPLKSGYTF. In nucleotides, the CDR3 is TGTGCCAGCTCCTACATGACGGGACACCCCCTAAAGTCGGGCTACACCTTC.

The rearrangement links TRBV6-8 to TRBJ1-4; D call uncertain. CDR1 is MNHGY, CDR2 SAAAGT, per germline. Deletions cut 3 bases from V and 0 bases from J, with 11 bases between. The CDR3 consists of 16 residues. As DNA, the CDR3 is TGTGCCAGCAGTTATGACCGGGTCGCAACTAATGAAAAACTGTTTTTT. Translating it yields CASSYDRVATNEKLFF.

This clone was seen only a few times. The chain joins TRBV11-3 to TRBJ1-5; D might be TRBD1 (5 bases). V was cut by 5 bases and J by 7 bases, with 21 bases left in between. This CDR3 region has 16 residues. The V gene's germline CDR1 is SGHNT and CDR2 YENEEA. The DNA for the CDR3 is TGTGCCAGCAGCGCTGGTATTGGGGGAGCAGGACAGCCCCAGCATTTT. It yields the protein CASSAGIGGAGQPQHF.

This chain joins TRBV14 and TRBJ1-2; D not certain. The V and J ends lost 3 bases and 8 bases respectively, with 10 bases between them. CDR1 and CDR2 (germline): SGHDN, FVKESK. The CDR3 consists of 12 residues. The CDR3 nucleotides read TGTGCCAGCAGCCAGTCCGGCAGCGGCTACACCTTC. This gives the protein CASSQSGSGYTF. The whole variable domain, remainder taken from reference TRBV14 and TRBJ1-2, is EAGVTQFPSHSVIEKGQTVTLRCDPISGHDNLYWYRRVMGKEIKFLLHFVKESKQDESGMPNNRFLAERTGGTYSTLKVQPAELEDSGVYFCASSQSGSGYTFGSGTRLTVV.

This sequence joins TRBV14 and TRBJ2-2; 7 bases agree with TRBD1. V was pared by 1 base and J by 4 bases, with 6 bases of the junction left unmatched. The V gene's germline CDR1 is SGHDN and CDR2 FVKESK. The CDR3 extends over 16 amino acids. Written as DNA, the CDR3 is TGTGCCAGCAGCCAAGGACAGGGTGGGGTCACCGGGGAGCTGTTTTTT. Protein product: CASSQGQGGVTGELFF.

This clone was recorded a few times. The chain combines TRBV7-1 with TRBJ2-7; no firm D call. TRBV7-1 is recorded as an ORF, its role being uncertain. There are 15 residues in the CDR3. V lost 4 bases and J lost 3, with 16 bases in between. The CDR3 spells CASSYRGGPNYEQYF. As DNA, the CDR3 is TGTGCCAGCAGCTATCGCGGTGGGCCCAACTACGAGCAGTACTTC.

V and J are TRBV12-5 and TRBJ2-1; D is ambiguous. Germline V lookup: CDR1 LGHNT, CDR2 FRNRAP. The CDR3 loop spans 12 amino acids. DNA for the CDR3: TGTGCCAGCGCTCTCTCCTACAATGAGCAGTTCTTC. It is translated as CASALSYNEQFF.

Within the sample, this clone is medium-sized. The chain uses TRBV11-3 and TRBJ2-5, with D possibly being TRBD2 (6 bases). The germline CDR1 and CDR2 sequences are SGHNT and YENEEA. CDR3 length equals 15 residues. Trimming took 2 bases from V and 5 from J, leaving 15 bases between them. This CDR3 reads CASSLNGRQLETQYF. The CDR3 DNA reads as TGTGCCAGCAGCTTAAATGGGAGGCAGCTTGAGACCCAGTACTTC.